The 14 T cell receptor beta chains in this list originate from one sample, sequenced in a study of cytomegalovirus exposure and HLA in healthy donors. A multiplex PCR was run with 60 Vbeta primers and 13 Jbeta primers. Using immunoSEQ multiplex PCR, the repertoire was profiled, and TCRdb retains in-frame clones only, with some absent. The sample consists of fewer than 250,000 clones, roughly four fifths of them appearing once. The sequenced material came from PBMCs. These receptors originate from a woman aged 25 to 39 in good health and CMV-seropositive.

The chain combines TRBV6-1 with TRBJ1-5, with 9 positions matching TRBD1. Germline V gene data show CDR1 as MNHNS and CDR2 as SASEGT. The length of the CDR3 is 13 residues. Trimming at V came to 7 bases and at J to 7 bases, leaving 5 bases not matched to a gene. In DNA form, the CDR3 reads TGTGCCAGCACCCGGACAGGGGAGCAGCCCCAGCATTTT. Residues: CASTRTGEQPQHF.

In this sample, this clone turned up once. Other DNA sequences in this specimen translate into the identical CDR3. This sequence joins TRBV27 and TRBJ2-7, with TRBD1 matching 8 bases. The CDR3 spans 13 residues. V was pared by 6 bases and J by 2 bases, with 3 bases of the junction left unmatched. CDR1 MNHEY and CDR2 SMNVEV come from the germline V gene (reference sequence). The CDR3, as DNA: TGTGCCAGCAGCCGGGACAGGACCTACGAGCAGTACTTC. This translates into CASSRDRTYEQYF.

The CDR3 coding sequence is TGTGCCAGCAGTTTTAGGGGACAGGGGCGCAATCAGCCCCAGCATTTT. Protein: CASSFRGQGRNQPQHF. The rearrangement links TRBV28 to TRBJ1-5, with TRBD1 matching 10 bases. The CDR3 spans 16 residues. The junction had 4 bases not matched to a gene; V was cut back by 3 bases and J by 2 bases. Germline V CDR1 and CDR2: MDHEN, SYDVKM. Full variable domain (remainder filled in from reference TRBV28 and TRBJ1-5): DVKVTQSSRYLVKRTGEKVFLECVQDMDHENMFWYRQDPGLGLRLIYFSYDVKMKEKGDIPEGYSVSREKKERFSLILESASTNQTSMYLCASSFRGQGRNQPQHFGDGTRLSIL.

V gene TRBV11-2 combines with J gene TRBJ2-7; D is perhaps TRBD2 (6 bases). V was cut by 2 bases and J by 5 bases, with 10 bases left in between. The CDR3 sequence is 13 residues long. Germline assignment: CDR1 SGHAT and CDR2 FQNNGV. CDR3 sequence reads: CASSLPWEDEQYF. CDR3 DNA: TGTGCCAGCAGCTTACCGTGGGAGGACGAGCAGTACTTC.

This clone was observed a single time. This rearrangement joins TRBV14 to TRBJ1-1, with D uncertain. V lost 7 bases and J lost 3, with 18 bases in between. Germline CDR1 is SGHDN and CDR2 is FVKESK. This CDR3 region has 15 residues. The CDR3 loop reads CASTPRRPWDTEAFF. In DNA form, the CDR3 reads TGTGCCAGCACCCCAAGGAGGCCATGGGACACTGAAGCTTTCTTT. Variable domain in full (rest from reference TRBV14 and TRBJ1-1): EAGVTQFPSHSVIEKGQTVTLRCDPISGHDNLYWYRRVMGKEIKFLLHFVKESKQDESGMPNNRFLAERTGGTYSTLKVQPAELEDSGVYFCASTPRRPWDTEAFFGQGTRLTVV.

V is TRBV6-4 and J is TRBJ2-1, with 12 bases aligning to TRBD2. Germline loops: CDR1 MRHNA, CDR2 SNTAGT. The junction had 5 bases not matched to a gene; V was cut back by 4 bases and J by 10 bases. This CDR3 has 14 amino acids. CDR3 bases: TGTGCCAGCAGTGCCCGGACTAGCGGGGCCGAGCAGTTCTTC. As protein: CASSARTSGAEQFF.

The genes are TRBV4-1 and TRBJ2-7; TRBD2 matches 8 bases. CDR1 and CDR2 (germline): MGHRA, YSYEKL. CDR3 length: 18 amino acids. J lost 1 base, V lost 2 bases, and 13 bases had no gene match. The CDR3 bases are TGCGCCAGCAGCCAATCCCCCCCCTCGGGGGGGACTTCCTACGAGCAGTACTTC. As protein: CASSQSPPSGGTSYEQYF.

The chain uses TRBV11-3 and TRBJ2-2, with 7 bases identical to TRBD1. This CDR3 spans 19 amino acids. V was clipped by 5 bases and J by 0 bases; unmatched bases: 15. Germline V gives CDR1 SGHNT, CDR2 YENEEA. Here the CDR3 reads CASSPDDRVAEANTGELFF. The CDR3 DNA follows: TGTGCCAGCAGCCCAGACGACAGGGTAGCTGAAGCGAACACCGGGGAGCTGTTTTTT.

The chain carries TRBV18 and TRBJ2-7, with 13 nucleotides matching TRBD2. CDR1 is KGHSH and CDR2 is LQKENI in the germline V gene. This CDR3 has 14 residues. J lost 5 bases, V lost 7 bases, and 5 bases had no gene match. This CDR3 is CASFELAGGDEQYF. DNA for the CDR3: TGTGCCAGCTTTGAACTAGCGGGAGGGGACGAGCAGTACTTC. Full variable domain (missing parts from reference TRBV18 and TRBJ2-7): NAGVMQNPRHLVRRRGQEARLRCSPMKGHSHVYWYRQLPEEGLKFMVYLQKENIIDESGMPKERFSAEFPKEGPSILRIQQVVRGDSAAYFCASFELAGGDEQYFGPGTRLTVT.

The chain uses TRBV6-1 and TRBJ1-5, with unresolved D. Germline CDR1 MNHNS, CDR2 SASEGT. V was shortened by 1 base and J by 4 bases, with 8 bases between the two germline ends. The CDR3 sequence is 14 residues long. The CDR3 DNA reads as TGTGCCAGCAGTGAAGGAAGTACTAATCAGCCCCAGCATTTT. Protein: CASSEGSTNQPQHF.

The chain carries TRBV25-1 and TRBJ1-1; TRBD1 agrees at 9 bases. This CDR3 has 14 amino acids. Germline V gene sequence: CDR1 MGHDK, CDR2 SYGVNS. Trimming cost V 3 bases and J 5 bases; bases outside gene matches: 4. Here the CDR3 DNA reads TGTGCCAGCAGTGACCATGACAGGGGGACTGAAGCTTTCTTT. Amino acids: CASSDHDRGTEAFF.

The chain links TRBV2 to TRBJ2-1; 7 bases agree with TRBD2. J was trimmed by 5 bases and V by 1 base; bases with no gene match: 5. Per the germline V gene, CDR1 is SNHLY and CDR2 is FYNNEI. The CDR3 totals 15 residues. In DNA form, the CDR3 reads TGTGCCAGCAGTGAAGAAGGCGGGAGCCACAATGAGCAGTTCTTC. This gives the protein CASSEEGGSHNEQFF.

This sequence joins TRBV28 and TRBJ2-1, with a tentative D call TRBD2 (7 bases). Germline V lookup: CDR1 MDHEN, CDR2 SYDVKM. Trimming took off 6 bases at V and 0 bases at J, with 15 bases between the two ends. The CDR3 is 16 residues long. For the CDR3, the DNA is TGTGCCAGCAGCGATAGGGGGGGTAACTCCTACAATGAGCAGTTCTTC. Translated: CASSDRGGNSYNEQFF.

Here the CDR3 DNA reads TGCGCCAGCAGCTGGACTAGCGGGAGAGATGAGCAGTTCTTC. Translation: CASSWTSGRDEQFF. This chain uses TRBV5-1 with TRBJ2-1; 13 nucleotides align to TRBD2. CDR1 is SGHRS, CDR2 YFSETQ, per germline. With V trimmed by 3 bases and J by 8 bases, 2 bases remained unmatched. CDR3 size: 14 residues.